A single sample gave rise to the 23 T cell receptor beta chains below, sequenced in a study of blood T cell repertoires in COVID-19. This table comes from immunoSEQ multiplex PCR, and its TCRdb copy is limited to in-frame clones, with some not included. Seen here are approximately 70,000 clones, about 81% observed once, and the top ten hold 18%. The material sequenced was peripheral blood. The receptors originated from a human donor in a cohort sampled during active COVID-19.

The chain recombines TRBV5-5 with TRBJ1-2; unclear D gene. V lost 5 bases to trimming and J lost 4 bases, with 15 bases between them. The CDR3 sequence is 14 residues long. Germline CDR1 and CDR2: SGHKS and YYEKEE (reference sequence). As DNA, the CDR3 is TGTGCCAGCAGACCCGGCGGTTTCTCCTATGGCTACACCTTC. Protein sequence: CASRPGGFSYGYTF. The full variable domain, rest sourced from reference TRBV5-5 and TRBJ1-2, is DAGVTQSPTHLIKTRGQQVTLRCSPISGHKSVSWYQQVLGQGPQFIFQYYEKEERGRGNFPDRFSARQFPNYSSELNVNALLLGDSALYLCASRPGGFSYGYTFGSGTRLTVV.

This clone was seen once. The chain joins TRBV2 to TRBJ1-4; D remains ambiguous. This CDR3 has 15 residues. Germline assignment: CDR1 SNHLY and CDR2 FYNNEI. V lost 7 bases, J lost 2 bases, and 14 bases lay in between. In DNA, the CDR3 is TGTGCCAGCACTAGCACACTACCTACTAATGAAAAACTGTTTTTT. This gives the protein CASTSTLPTNEKLFF.

The CDR3 loop is CASSHFTGGETQYF. For the CDR3, the DNA is TGTGCCAGCAGTCACTTTACAGGGGGTGAGACCCAGTACTTC. The V gene is TRBV5-6, the J gene TRBJ2-5; 8 bases map to TRBD1. Germline V gene lookup returns CDR1 SGHDT and CDR2 YYEEEE. The CDR3 loop spans 14 amino acids. Losses at the gene ends were 5 bases for V and 5 bases for J; bases not matched to a gene: 8.

The rearrangement links TRBV4-3 to TRBJ1-2; D perhaps matches TRBD1 (5 bases). CDR1 is LGHNA and CDR2 is YSLEER in the germline V gene. V shed 1 base and J shed 0 bases, with 12 bases lying between them. CDR3 length: 16 residues. As DNA, the CDR3 is TGCGCCAGCAGCCAAGTGGCAGGGACTACTAACTATGGCTACACCTTC. As protein: CASSQVAGTTNYGYTF.

In regard to this clone: Relative to the germline gene, one junction end is altered; a read error may explain this. The chain combines TRBV7-7 with TRBJ2-2, with 10 bases matching TRBD2. Germline V gene sequence: CDR1 SSHAT, CDR2 FNYEAQ (reference sequence). The CDR3 loop spans 16 amino acids. Here the CDR3 DNA reads TGTGCTAGCAGCCCCCGGCTAGCGGGGGTTCCCGGGGAGCTGTTTTTT. Its protein product is CASSPRLAGVPGELFF.

The CDR3 spells CASSPSTYNSPLHF. The CDR3 DNA reads TGTGCCAGCAGTCCGAGCACCTATAATTCACCCCTCCACTTT. This rearrangement joins TRBV2 to TRBJ1-6; D remains ambiguous. Germline V CDR1 and CDR2: SNHLY, FYNNEI. Trimming took 5 bases from V and 2 from J, leaving 7 bases between them. The CDR3 runs 14 residues.

The CDR3 DNA sequence: TGTGCCAGCAGCTCGAGCGGGCCTTCCTACAATGAGCAGTTCTTC. Protein product: CASSSSGPSYNEQFF. The chain uses TRBV2 and TRBJ2-1; a weak D match, TRBD2 (6 bases). This CDR3 region has 15 residues. V gave up 6 bases and J gave up 1 base, with 13 bases separating them. Germline loops: CDR1 SNHLY, CDR2 FYNNEI.

This chain uses TRBV7-2 with TRBJ2-1, with 9 bases aligning to TRBD1. Germline V gene data show CDR1 as SGHTA and CDR2 as FQGNSA. The CDR3 loop spans 15 amino acids. V lost 4 bases and J lost 8; bases outside the gene matches: 9. The CDR3 DNA reads TGTGCCAGCAGCTACCGACAGGGGGATCGGGATGAGCAGTTCTTC. As protein: CASSYRQGDRDEQFF.

The chain joins TRBV23-1 to TRBJ1-1, with D perhaps TRBD1 (5 bases). TRBV23-1 is annotated as an ORF whose role is uncertain. Trimming cost V 0 bases and J 0 bases, with 17 bases left between them. CDR3 length: 18 residues. Here the CDR3 reads CASSQSGHRRIVNTEAFF. CDR3 nucleotides: TGCGCCAGCAGTCAATCCGGGCACAGGAGAATTGTGAACACTGAAGCTTTCTTT.

The chain has TRBV7-2 and TRBJ1-2, with 7 bases aligning to TRBD1. J was trimmed by 4 bases and V by 5 bases; bases with no gene match: 7. This CDR3 contains 14 residues. Germline V CDR1 and CDR2: SGHTA, FQGNSA. In DNA, the CDR3 is TGTGCCAGCAGCCAGAGCAGACAGGGCTATGGCTACACCTTC. Protein sequence: CASSQSRQGYGYTF.

The V gene is TRBV19, the J gene TRBJ1-4; D gene unclear. This CDR3 is 13 amino acids long. Germline V CDR1 and CDR2: LNHDA, SQIVND (reference sequence). CDR3 bases: TGTGCTGCGGGAAGCGGCCTCAATGAAAAACTGTTTTTT. As protein: CAAGSGLNEKLFF. Complete variable domain (other parts from reference TRBV19 and TRBJ1-4): DGGITQSPKYLFRKEGQNVTLSCEQNLNHDAMYWYRQDPGQGLRLIYYSQIVNDFQKGDIAEGYSVSREKKESFPLTVTSAQKNPTAFYLCAAGSGLNEKLFFGSGTQLSVL.

This clone was detected only once. CDR3 DNA: TGTGCCAGCAGCTTAGATGCTGTAGGGGCGGCGACCCTCCTTTACGAGCAGTACTTC. It codes for CASSLDAVGAATLLYEQYF. V is TRBV7-2 and J is TRBJ2-7, with D possibly TRBD1 on 5 matching bases. Germline loops: CDR1 SGHTA, CDR2 FQGNSA. The CDR3 length is 19 residues. V dropped 1 base and J dropped 4 bases, with 26 bases sitting between them.

The chain combines TRBV12-3 or TRBV12-4 with TRBJ2-7, with 7 bases identical to TRBD2. Trimming at V came to 0 bases and at J to 6 bases, leaving 2 bases not matched to a gene. The CDR3 is made up of 13 amino acids. The CDR3 loop reads CASSLAGGSEQYF. CDR3 in DNA: TGTGCCAGCAGTTTAGCGGGAGGGTCCGAGCAGTACTTC.

V and J are TRBV5-1 and TRBJ1-4; D not resolved. The CDR3 loop spans 13 amino acids. Trimming stripped 4 bases from V and 8 bases from J, with 12 bases between. Germline loops: CDR1 SGHRS, CDR2 YFSETQ. In DNA form, the CDR3 reads TGCGCCAGCAGCCCCCTCCCGGGAGAAAAACTGTTTTTT. Translation: CASSPLPGEKLFF.

The chain recombines TRBV18 with TRBJ1-3, with D possibly TRBD1 on 5 matching bases. The CDR3 is made up of 16 amino acids. The V end was cut by 1 base, the J end by 1 base, with 11 bases between. From germline, CDR1 is KGHSH and CDR2 LQKENI. In DNA form, the CDR3 reads TGTGCCAGCTCACCACAAATTACAGGATCTGGAAACACCATATATTTT. Translated, it gives CASSPQITGSGNTIYF.

The chain is built from TRBV5-1 and TRBJ2-2; 7 bases agree with TRBD1. The CDR3 has 15 residues. The J segment lost 5 bases and the V segment lost 0 bases, leaving 4 bases of the junction unmatched. Germline V gene lookup returns CDR1 SGHRS and CDR2 YFSETQ. In DNA form, the CDR3 reads TGCGCCAGCAGCTTGGTGCGACAGGGAACCGGGGAGCTGTTTTTT. This codes for CASSLVRQGTGELFF.

The chain recombines TRBV5-1 with TRBJ2-7; TRBD1 aligns across 11 bases. The germline V gene has CDR1 SGHRS and CDR2 YFSETQ. The CDR3 loop spans 14 amino acids. Unmatched junction bases numbered 5, after V lost 4 bases and J lost 5 bases. The CDR3 is CASSSRDRGDEQYF. The CDR3 DNA follows: TGCGCCAGCAGCAGCCGGGACAGGGGGGACGAGCAGTACTTC.

The rearrangement links TRBV12-3 or TRBV12-4 to TRBJ1-2; D may be TRBD1 (5 bases). This CDR3 has 13 amino acids. V was clipped by 3 bases and J by 5 bases, with 10 bases between them. CDR3 in DNA: TGTGCCAGCAGTTTCCCAGGGATGTATGGCTACACCTTC. Translation: CASSFPGMYGYTF.

In its sample, this clone is medium-sized. The rearrangement links TRBV5-6 to TRBJ2-3, with D perhaps matching TRBD2 (5 bases). The CDR3 is 14 amino acids. V lost 3 bases and J lost 4, with 12 bases in between. Germline CDR1 reads SGHDT; CDR2 reads YYEEEE. CDR3 loop: CASSSVREPDTQYF. The CDR3 region has the DNA TGTGCCAGCAGCTCGGTAAGGGAGCCAGATACGCAGTATTTT.

This sequence joins TRBV28 and TRBJ2-1, with D unresolved. CDR1 and CDR2 (germline): MDHEN, SYDVKM. The CDR3 totals 14 residues. Trimming removed 2 bases at V and 0 bases at J, with 5 bases between. CDR3 sequence reads: CASSLVSSYNEQFF. Written as DNA, the CDR3 is TGTGCCAGCAGTTTAGTTAGCTCCTACAATGAGCAGTTCTTC.

The sample holds one count of this clone. The CDR3 DNA reads as TGTGCCAGTAGCCCTATTGGAGGGTCCCTGGACACTGAAGCTTTCTTT. Protein sequence: CASSPIGGSLDTEAFF. The chain carries TRBV19 and TRBJ1-1, with no clear D. CDR1 is LNHDA, CDR2 SQIVND, per germline (reference sequence). Deletions cut 6 bases from V and 3 bases from J, with 20 bases between. CDR3 length: 16 residues.

The chain joins TRBV30 to TRBJ2-5, with 10 nucleotides matching TRBD2. Germline CDR1 and CDR2: GTSNPN and SVGIG (reference sequence). V gave up 2 bases and J gave up 4 bases; unmatched junction bases: 10. The CDR3 consists of 16 residues. CDR3 loop: CAWSIERGGPVETQYF. CDR3 nucleotide sequence: TGTGCCTGGAGTATCGAGCGGGGGGGGCCGGTAGAGACCCAGTACTTC.

The chain employs TRBV9 and TRBJ2-7; D is perhaps TRBD2 (6 bases). The CDR3 sequence is 15 residues long. Trimming shortened V by 3 bases and J by 0 bases, and 13 bases separated the two germline ends. The germline gives CDR1 SGDLS, CDR2 YYNGEE. CDR3 region: CASSASLGGSYEQYF. For the CDR3, the DNA is TGTGCCAGCAGCGCGAGTTTGGGGGGCTCCTACGAGCAGTACTTC. Combining the CDR3 with reference TRBV9 and TRBJ2-7 gives the whole variable domain DSGVTQTPKHLITATGQRVTLRCSPRSGDLSVYWYQQSLDQGLQFLIQYYNGEERAKGNILERFSAQQFPDLHSELNLSSLELGDSALYFCASSASLGGSYEQYFGPGTRLTVT.